A single sample gave rise to the 10 T cell receptor beta chains below, sequenced in a study of blood T cell repertoires in COVID-19. The table came from immunoSEQ multiplex PCR; TCRdb's copy has only in-frame clones and leaves some out. The data hold just over 95,000 clones, with approximately 82% observed a single time. The specimen sequenced was peripheral blood. The origin of the receptors is a man aged 55-75 years with acute or convalescent COVID-19.

The gene calls are TRBV3-1 (or the pseudogene TRBV3-2) and TRBJ1-2; D gene ambiguous. V lost 0 bases and J 0 bases, leaving 14 bases between the germline ends. Germline CDR1 LGHDT, CDR2 YNNKEL (reference sequence). CDR3 length equals 17 residues. The CDR3 loop reads CASSQDFTPGANYGYTF. As DNA, the CDR3 is TGTGCCAGCAGCCAAGATTTTACACCGGGAGCTAACTATGGCTACACCTTC.

This clone was observed once. J is TRBJ1-1 and V is TRBV27; a weak D match, TRBD1 (6 bases). The CDR3 extends over 15 amino acids. V was trimmed by 6 bases and J by 2 bases, leaving 16 bases between them. The germline gives CDR1 MNHEY, CDR2 SMNVEV (reference sequence). CDR3 sequence: CASRTPDRPNTEAFF. The CDR3 coding sequence is TGTGCCAGCAGAACCCCTGACAGGCCTAACACTGAAGCTTTCTTT.

This chain links TRBV5-1 with TRBJ2-3; 8 bases fit TRBD2. From germline, CDR1 is SGHRS and CDR2 YFSETQ. The CDR3 spans 19 residues. V lost 2 bases, J lost 3 bases, and 17 bases stayed unmatched. The CDR3 region is CASSLVDGGGRPRTDTQYF. CDR3 sequence (DNA): TGCGCCAGCAGCTTAGTTGACGGGGGGGGCCGTCCTAGGACAGATACGCAGTATTTT.

The V gene is TRBV5-6, the J gene TRBJ2-1, with 12 bases aligning to TRBD2. The CDR3 length is 16 residues. Looked up from germline, CDR1 is SGHDT and CDR2 is YYEEEE. J gave up 8 bases and V 1 base, and 7 bases lay outside the gene matches. CDR3 nucleotides: TGTGCCAGCAGCTTGCCTAGCGGGAGGGCCTCGGATGAGCAGTTCTTC. This codes for CASSLPSGRASDEQFF.

Comments on this clone: One base away lies a much larger clone, so this may be a sequencing read error. The rearrangement uses TRBV11-2 and TRBJ1-2; TRBD1 might be the D (6 bases). Germline V gene sequence: CDR1 SGHAT, CDR2 FQNNGV. V lost 5 bases to trimming and J lost 2 bases, with 9 bases between them. This CDR3 contains 13 residues. CDR3 in amino acids: CASSPDRNYGYTF. The CDR3 DNA reads TGTGCCAGCAGCCCCGACAGGAACTATGGCTACACCTTC.

V and J are TRBV7-9 and TRBJ2-1; D is unclear. Trimming took 5 bases from V and 3 from J, leaving 17 bases between them. This CDR3 has 16 amino acids. In germline, CDR1 is SEHNR, CDR2 FQNEAQ (reference sequence). The CDR3 is CASSRYGAPIYNEQFF. CDR3 in DNA: TGTGCCAGCAGCCGTTACGGAGCCCCGATCTACAATGAGCAGTTCTTC.

The gene calls are TRBV12-5 and TRBJ2-2; TRBD2 aligns across 13 bases. The CDR3 loop spans 19 amino acids. Germline V gene data show CDR1 as LGHNT and CDR2 as FRNRAP. V lost 5 bases and J lost 6; bases outside the gene matches: 15. The DNA of the CDR3 is TGTGCTAGTGGTCCCGGACTAGCGGGAGTAAGAATTGTGGCCGGGGAGCTGTTTTTT. It yields the protein CASGPGLAGVRIVAGELFF. The full variable domain, completed using reference TRBV12-5 and TRBJ2-2, is DARVTQTPRHKVTEMGQEVTMRCQPILGHNTVFWYRQTMMQGLELLAYFRNRAPLDDSGMPKDRFSAEMPDATLATLKIQPSEPRDSAVYFCASGPGLAGVRIVAGELFFGEGSRLTVL.

The V and J genes are TRBV6-6 and TRBJ2-7; possibly TRBD1 for D (5 bases). Per germline, CDR1 MNHNY and CDR2 SVGAGI (reference sequence). The CDR3 runs 14 residues. The V end was cut by 8 bases, the J end by 0 bases, with 14 bases between. This CDR3 reads CASSRGKGSYEQYV. The CDR3 bases are TGTGCCAGCTCAAGGGGCAAAGGCTCCTACGAGCAGTACGTC.

This clone occurred a few times. The DNA of the CDR3 is TGTGCCAGCAGCCAGATAGGGGCAGGTGGCTACACCTTC. This translates into CASSQIGAGGYTF. This chain connects TRBV3-1 (or the pseudogene TRBV3-2) to TRBJ1-2, with D possibly TRBD1 on 5 matching bases. Between the trimmed V and J ends, which lost 3 bases and 7 bases, there was a span of 12 bases. CDR1 LGHDT and CDR2 YNNKEL come from the germline V gene (reference sequence). This CDR3 comprises 13 residues.

In its sample, this clone was seen a few times. The J gene is TRBJ2-2, the V gene TRBV15; 10 bases agree with TRBD1. The CDR3 contains 15 residues. Losses at the gene ends were 2 bases for V and 6 bases for J; bases not matched to a gene: 3. CDR1 is LNHNV and CDR2 is YYDKDF in the germline V gene (reference sequence). The chain's CDR3 is CATSRPGTGAGELFF. The CDR3 DNA reads as TGTGCCACCAGCAGACCCGGGACAGGGGCCGGGGAGCTGTTTTTT. The entire variable domain, with the rest obtained from reference TRBV15 and TRBJ2-2, is as follows: DAMVIQNPRYQVTQFGKPVTLSCSQTLNHNVMYWYQQKSSQAPKLLFHYYDKDFNNEADTPDNFQSRRPNTSFCFLDIRSPGLGDTAMYLCATSRPGTGAGELFFGEGSRLTVL.